This entry describes one TCR beta chain. Profiled with immunoSEQ multiplex PCR; TCRdb holds only in-frame clones, not every one. The repertoire holds roughly 80,000 clones, with about 88% as singletons. This entry belongs to a study of blood T cell repertoires in COVID-19. The source material was peripheral blood. The clonotype originates from a human donor in a cohort sampled during active COVID-19.

The chain's CDR3 is CASSLVAGMGSYEQYF. The CDR3 coding sequence is TGCGCCAGCAGCTTGGTAGCGGGGATGGGGTCCTACGAGCAGTACTTC. The chain combines TRBV5-1 with TRBJ2-7; 8 bases fit TRBD2. The CDR3 is 16 residues long. CDR1 SGHRS and CDR2 YFSETQ come from the germline V gene. V dropped 0 bases and J dropped 1; count of bases not matched to a gene: 6.